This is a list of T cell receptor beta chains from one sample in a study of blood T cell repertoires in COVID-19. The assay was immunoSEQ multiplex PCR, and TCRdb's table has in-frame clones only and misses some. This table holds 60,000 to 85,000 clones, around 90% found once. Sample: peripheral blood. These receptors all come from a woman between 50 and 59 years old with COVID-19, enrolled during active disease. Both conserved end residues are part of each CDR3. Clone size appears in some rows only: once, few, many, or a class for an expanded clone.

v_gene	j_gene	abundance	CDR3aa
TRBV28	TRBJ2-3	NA	CASSPLGQHLDTQYF
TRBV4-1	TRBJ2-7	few	CASSQDKAGALSYEQYF
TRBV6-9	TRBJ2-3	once	CASRLEREEKVRWQYF
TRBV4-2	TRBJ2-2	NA	CASSPPPGFTGELFF
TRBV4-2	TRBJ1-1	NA	CASSQGTVLNTEAFF
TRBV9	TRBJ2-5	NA	CASSVAISGLQETQYF
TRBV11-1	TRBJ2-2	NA	CASSLGTSFTGELFF
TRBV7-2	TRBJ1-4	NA	CASSSPGGGSNEKLFF
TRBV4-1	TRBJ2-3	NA	CASSQEGPLAGGTDTQYF
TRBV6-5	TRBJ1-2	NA	CASTRAQGAYGYTF
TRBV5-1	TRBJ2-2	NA	CASSLGVNGAGELFF
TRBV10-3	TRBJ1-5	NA	CAISEPGQGKAQPQHF
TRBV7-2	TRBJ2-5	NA	CASSPRPLGVETQYF
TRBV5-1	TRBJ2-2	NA	CASTKSTFPGELFF
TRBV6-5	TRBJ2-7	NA	CASSYLWSSGTYEQYF
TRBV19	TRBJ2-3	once	CASSITGSRADTQYF
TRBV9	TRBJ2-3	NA	CASSIGTSGTDTQYF
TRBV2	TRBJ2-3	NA	CASSRSGTSGRFRTDTQYF
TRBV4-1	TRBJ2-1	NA	CASSQDTAAYNEQFF
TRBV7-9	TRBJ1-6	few	CASSPPGTQALHF
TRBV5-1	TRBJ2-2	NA	CASSSFTLTGELFF
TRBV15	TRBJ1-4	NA	CATLGTGEKLFF
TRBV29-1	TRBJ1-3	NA	CSALSGNTIYF
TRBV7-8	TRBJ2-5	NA	CASSPEVPAFRSMETQYF
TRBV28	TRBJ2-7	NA	CASRGLAGGTYEQYF
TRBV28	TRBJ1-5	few	CASSFSGLGQGQPQHF
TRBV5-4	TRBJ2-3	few	CASSFMREPTDTQYF
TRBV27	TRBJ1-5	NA	CASSLQGRNQPQHF
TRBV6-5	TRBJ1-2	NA	CATKRIPGQGLGYTF
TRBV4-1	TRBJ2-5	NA	CASSHSEISGPLGKTQYF
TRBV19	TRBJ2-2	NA	CASSRGRVNTGELFF
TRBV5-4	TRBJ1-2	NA	CASSFWGDLNYGYTF
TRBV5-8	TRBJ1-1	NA	CASSFRTGSTEAFF
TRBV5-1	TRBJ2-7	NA	CASSSGTGNVKQYF
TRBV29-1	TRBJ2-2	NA	CSVGGGGTGELFF
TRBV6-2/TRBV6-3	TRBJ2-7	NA	CASSHPGLAGGPRPHEQYF
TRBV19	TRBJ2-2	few	CASSGTVAGELFF
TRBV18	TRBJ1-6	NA	CASSPLDNGNSPLHF
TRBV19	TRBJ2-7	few	CASSVSVGDEQYF
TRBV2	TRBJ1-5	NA	CASRGQAINQPQHF
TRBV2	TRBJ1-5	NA	CASSTPGQGPKKSGQPQHF
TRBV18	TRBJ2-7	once	CASSQGGYEQYF
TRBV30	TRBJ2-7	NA	CAWSAGGRMSEQYF
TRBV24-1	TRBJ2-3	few	CATRPPGTSGRAEADTQYF
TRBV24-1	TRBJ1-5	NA	CATSDWGNNQPQHF
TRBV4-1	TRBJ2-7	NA	CASSQRLAGGLSGEQYF
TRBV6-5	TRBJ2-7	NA	CASSYKQGGEQYF
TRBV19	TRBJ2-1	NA	CARPSGLSYNEQFF
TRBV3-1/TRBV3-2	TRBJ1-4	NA	CASSQEGGDEKLFF